This is a list of T cell receptor beta chains from one sample in a study of cytomegalovirus exposure and HLA in healthy donors. Assay: immunoSEQ multiplex PCR; the TCRdb copy retains only in-frame clones and omits some. The table lists approximately 120,000 clones. The sample comprised PBMCs. The receptor set was obtained from a man aged 35 to 55 in good health and CMV-seronegative. Each CDR3 is given with its conserved first and last residue. The order of the fields is V gene, D gene, J gene, CDR3 DNA, CDR3 protein. D genes are given only for firm matches.

V gene: TRBV5-6
D gene: TRBD1
J gene: TRBJ1-5
CDR3 DNA: TGTGCCAGCAGCCTTGGACAGGTCGGGGATCAGCCCCAGCATTTT
CDR3 protein: CASSLGQVGDQPQHF

V gene: TRBV4-2
D gene: TRBD2
J gene: TRBJ2-3
CDR3 DNA: TGTGCCAGCAGCCAAGATGGCGGCGGGAGTAGCACAGATACGCAGTATTTT
CDR3 protein: CASSQDGGGSSTDTQYF

V gene: TRBV7-9
D gene: TRBD2
J gene: TRBJ2-7
CDR3 DNA: TGTGCCAGCACCAAAGGCGGGGGGACCTCCCTCTACGAGCAGTACTTC
CDR3 protein: CASTKGGGTSLYEQYF

V gene: TRBV27
D gene: TRBD1
J gene: TRBJ2-7
CDR3 DNA: TGTGCCAGCAGCCGAGGCGGACAGGGGGTCTACGAGCAGTACTTC
CDR3 protein: CASSRGGQGVYEQYF

V gene: TRBV27
D gene: TRBD2
J gene: TRBJ2-7
CDR3 DNA: TGTGCCAGCAGTTTCCAGACTAGCGGGAGCCACGAGCAGTACTTC
CDR3 protein: CASSFQTSGSHEQYF

V gene: TRBV29-1
D gene: TRBD1
J gene: TRBJ1-1
CDR3 DNA: TGCAGCGGCAGGACCCCCGGGACAGGGACGAACACTGAAGCTTTCTTT
CDR3 protein: CSGRTPGTGTNTEAFF

V gene: TRBV5-1
D gene: TRBD1
J gene: TRBJ2-3
CDR3 DNA: TGCGCCAGCAGCTTGGACAGGGGAGATACGCAGTATTTT
CDR3 protein: CASSLDRGDTQYF

V gene: TRBV7-2
D gene: TRBD2
J gene: TRBJ2-2
CDR3 DNA: TGTGCCAGCAGCTTAGGGGTTGCGGGAGCCGGCGGGGAGCTGTTTTTT
CDR3 protein: CASSLGVAGAGGELFF

V gene: TRBV7-7
D gene: TRBD1
J gene: TRBJ2-1
CDR3 DNA: TGTGCTAGCAGCCTACAGGGGGCGACATACAATGAGCAGTTCTTC
CDR3 protein: CASSLQGATYNEQFF

V gene: TRBV6-1
D gene: -
J gene: TRBJ2-7
CDR3 DNA: TGTGCCAGCAGGGCAAGAGGGACCTACGAGCAGTACTTC
CDR3 protein: CASRARGTYEQYF

V gene: TRBV18
D gene: -
J gene: TRBJ2-7
CDR3 DNA: TGTGCCAGCTCACCAGCGCCGGGAACCCGTTACGAGCAGTACTTC
CDR3 protein: CASSPAPGTRYEQYF

V gene: TRBV25-1
D gene: TRBD1
J gene: TRBJ2-5
CDR3 DNA: TGTGCCAGCAGTGAAGTGGGGACAGCCAAAGAGACCCAGTACTTC
CDR3 protein: CASSEVGTAKETQYF

V gene: TRBV7-9
D gene: TRBD2
J gene: TRBJ2-1
CDR3 DNA: TGTGCCAGCAGCAAGACTAGCGGGGATTACAATGAGCAGTTCTTC
CDR3 protein: CASSKTSGDYNEQFF

V gene: TRBV13
D gene: TRBD1
J gene: TRBJ2-3
CDR3 DNA: TGTGCCAGCAGGAGTAGACAGGGTGATACAGATACGCAGTATTTT
CDR3 protein: CASRSRQGDTDTQYF

V gene: TRBV19
D gene: TRBD1
J gene: TRBJ2-7
CDR3 DNA: TGTGCCAGTAGTACCATCGGGACAGGGAACTACGAGCAGTACTTC
CDR3 protein: CASSTIGTGNYEQYF

V gene: TRBV5-4
D gene: TRBD1
J gene: TRBJ1-2
CDR3 DNA: TGTGCCAGCAGCCAGGACAGGAATCACTACACCTTC
CDR3 protein: CASSQDRNHYTF

V gene: TRBV5-5
D gene: -
J gene: TRBJ1-1
CDR3 DNA: TGTGCCAGCAGCGCCAGACAGCCGAACACTGAAGCTTTCTTT
CDR3 protein: CASSARQPNTEAFF

V gene: TRBV5-1
D gene: -
J gene: TRBJ2-3
CDR3 DNA: TGCGCCAGCAGCCGGCCCACTCAGGGAAGCACAGATACGCAGTATTTT
CDR3 protein: CASSRPTQGSTDTQYF

V gene: TRBV9
D gene: TRBD1
J gene: TRBJ1-1
CDR3 DNA: TGTGCCAGCAGCGAGACAGGGGCGAACACTGAAGCTTTCTTT
CDR3 protein: CASSETGANTEAFF

V gene: TRBV6-6
D gene: -
J gene: TRBJ2-1
CDR3 DNA: TGTGCCAGCACCCTCAAGGGGGACCGCAATGAGCAGTTCTTC
CDR3 protein: CASTLKGDRNEQFF

V gene: TRBV6-5
D gene: TRBD1
J gene: TRBJ2-7
CDR3 DNA: TGTGCCAGCAGTTCGGCAGGGGGCCCGGGTTTAGACGAGCAGTACTTC
CDR3 protein: CASSSAGGPGLDEQYF

V gene: TRBV7-2
D gene: TRBD1
J gene: TRBJ2-7
CDR3 DNA: TGTGCCAGCAGCTTACAAGGTTCAGGGGGTCCCCTCTACGAGCAGTACTTC
CDR3 protein: CASSLQGSGGPLYEQYF

V gene: TRBV25-1
D gene: -
J gene: TRBJ2-7
CDR3 DNA: TGTGCCAGCAGGACTTTATACGAGCAGTACTTC
CDR3 protein: CASRTLYEQYF

V gene: TRBV28
D gene: -
J gene: TRBJ1-3
CDR3 DNA: TGTGCCAGCAGTTTATTCCCAGGCTCTGGAAACACCATATATTTT
CDR3 protein: CASSLFPGSGNTIYF

V gene: TRBV7-2
D gene: TRBD2
J gene: TRBJ2-2
CDR3 DNA: TGTGCCAGCAGTATAGTGGGCGGGAGTACCGGGGAGCTGTTTTTT
CDR3 protein: CASSIVGGSTGELFF

V gene: TRBV7-8
D gene: TRBD2
J gene: TRBJ2-3
CDR3 DNA: TGTGCCAGCAGCTCCCGGACTAGCGTCAGAAACACAGATACGCAGTATTTT
CDR3 protein: CASSSRTSVRNTDTQYF

V gene: TRBV7-6
D gene: -
J gene: TRBJ2-2
CDR3 DNA: TGTGCCAGCAGCTTCCTTCGGACAGCAAACGGGGAGCTGTTTTTT
CDR3 protein: CASSFLRTANGELFF

V gene: TRBV4-2
D gene: -
J gene: TRBJ1-6
CDR3 DNA: TGTGCCAGCAGCCAAGTCGGTGGCAGGAAGGATTCACCCCTCCACTTT
CDR3 protein: CASSQVGGRKDSPLHF

V gene: TRBV6-1
D gene: TRBD2
J gene: TRBJ2-3
CDR3 DNA: TGTGCCAGCGGTGCCGGCGGGAGAGGTACTTTCACAGATACGCAGTATTTT
CDR3 protein: CASGAGGRGTFTDTQYF

V gene: TRBV5-6
D gene: -
J gene: TRBJ1-6
CDR3 DNA: TGTGCCAGCAGCCCCGACAGGAACAATAATTCACCCCTCCACTTT
CDR3 protein: CASSPDRNNNSPLHF

V gene: TRBV11-3
D gene: -
J gene: TRBJ2-3
CDR3 DNA: TGTGCCAGCAGCGCCGCGGCTAGCGAGATCACAGATACGCAGTATTTT
CDR3 protein: CASSAAASEITDTQYF

V gene: TRBV28
D gene: TRBD1
J gene: TRBJ1-2
CDR3 DNA: TGTGCCACCGAACTAGGGCGACAGGGATCTAACTATGGCTACACCTTC
CDR3 protein: CATELGRQGSNYGYTF

V gene: TRBV28
D gene: -
J gene: TRBJ2-7
CDR3 DNA: TGTGCCAGCAGTTTACGACTAGACTACGAGCAGTACTTC
CDR3 protein: CASSLRLDYEQYF

V gene: TRBV11-2
D gene: TRBD1
J gene: TRBJ2-3
CDR3 DNA: TGTGCCAGCAGCTCGGGACAGATTAGCACAGATACGCAGTATTTT
CDR3 protein: CASSSGQISTDTQYF

V gene: TRBV6-5
D gene: TRBD1
J gene: TRBJ1-2
CDR3 DNA: TGTGCCAGCAAACAGACAGGGGATAACTATGGCTACACCTTC
CDR3 protein: CASKQTGDNYGYTF

V gene: TRBV19
D gene: TRBD2
J gene: TRBJ2-1
CDR3 DNA: TGTGCCAGTAGTATCGGAAGCGGGAACGACAATGAGCAGCTCTTC
CDR3 protein: CASSIGSGNDNEQLF

V gene: TRBV4-3
D gene: TRBD2
J gene: TRBJ2-1
CDR3 DNA: TGCGCCAGCAGCCAAACTAGCGGGAGCAACGTTTACAATGAGCAGTTCTTC
CDR3 protein: CASSQTSGSNVYNEQFF

V gene: TRBV4-1
D gene: TRBD2
J gene: TRBJ2-1
CDR3 DNA: TGCGCCAGCAGCCAAGGTACCCTAGCGGGAGTCGGAGAGCAGTTCTTC
CDR3 protein: CASSQGTLAGVGEQFF

V gene: TRBV10-3
D gene: TRBD2
J gene: TRBJ2-1
CDR3 DNA: TGTGCCATCAGTGAGCCCGGGAGGTCCTACAATGAGCAGTTCTTC
CDR3 protein: CAISEPGRSYNEQFF

V gene: TRBV5-1
D gene: -
J gene: TRBJ1-3
CDR3 DNA: TGCGCCAGCAGCTTGGAGGCAGGCTCTGGAAACACCATATATTTT
CDR3 protein: CASSLEAGSGNTIYF

V gene: TRBV7-7
D gene: -
J gene: TRBJ2-2
CDR3 DNA: TGTGCTAGCAGCTTGAGGCACCCGAACACCGGGGAGCTGTTTTTT
CDR3 protein: CASSLRHPNTGELFF

V gene: TRBV5-5
D gene: TRBD1
J gene: TRBJ2-7
CDR3 DNA: TGTGCCAGCAGCCTACCGGGACAGATCTACGAGCAGTACTTC
CDR3 protein: CASSLPGQIYEQYF

V gene: TRBV30
D gene: TRBD1
J gene: TRBJ2-1
CDR3 DNA: TGTGCCTGGAACCCAGGACAGGGGGGCAATGAGCAGTTCTTC
CDR3 protein: CAWNPGQGGNEQFF

V gene: TRBV7-9
D gene: TRBD1
J gene: TRBJ2-5
CDR3 DNA: TGTGCCAGCAGCTTAGGGACAGGCCAAGAGACCCAGTACTTC
CDR3 protein: CASSLGTGQETQYF

V gene: TRBV5-6
D gene: -
J gene: TRBJ1-3
CDR3 DNA: TGTGCCAGCAGCTCCGGACAGGGAAACACCATATATTTT
CDR3 protein: CASSSGQGNTIYF

V gene: TRBV11-1
D gene: TRBD1
J gene: TRBJ2-5
CDR3 DNA: TGTGCCAGCAGCCTACCCGGGACAGTAGAGACCCAGTACTTC
CDR3 protein: CASSLPGTVETQYF